Ten or more counts support the clone carrying this T cell receptor beta chain. Antigen specificity is unknown. The data belong to a study of T cells in Graves' hyperthyroidism and ophthalmopathy. At the level of the study: Peripheral blood was obtained at initial diagnosis, preceding any treatment. Overall study findings and caveats: The model foresaw ophthalmopathy a median around 6 months prior to onset.

RNA transcripts were the template for amplifying TCR beta CDR3 regions. The primer set for the first-round RT-PCR of the TCR CDR3 was HTBI. In TCRdb, the multiplex PCR reads were re-called with MiXCR into one record per CDR3 protein. The table lists roughly 700,000 distinct CDR3 sequences, 15% to 20% of them singletons. In making diagnoses, clinical symptoms, serum thyroxine and TRAb, thyroid ultrasound and orbital computed tomography were all used. Germline V gives CDR1 LNHNV, CDR2 YYDKDF (reference sequence). The CDR3 spans 16 residues. V was shortened by 0 bases and J by 4 bases, with 15 bases between the two germline ends.

This TCR derives from a man aged 45 to 65 with Graves' hyperthyroidism. Sequenced material: blood. The chain recombines TRBV15 with TRBJ1-2; the D is unclear. CDR3 sequence: CATSRDRLGSIYGYTF. The CDR3 region has the DNA TGTGCCACCAGCAGAGATCGGTTAGGGAGCATCTATGGCTACACCTTC.